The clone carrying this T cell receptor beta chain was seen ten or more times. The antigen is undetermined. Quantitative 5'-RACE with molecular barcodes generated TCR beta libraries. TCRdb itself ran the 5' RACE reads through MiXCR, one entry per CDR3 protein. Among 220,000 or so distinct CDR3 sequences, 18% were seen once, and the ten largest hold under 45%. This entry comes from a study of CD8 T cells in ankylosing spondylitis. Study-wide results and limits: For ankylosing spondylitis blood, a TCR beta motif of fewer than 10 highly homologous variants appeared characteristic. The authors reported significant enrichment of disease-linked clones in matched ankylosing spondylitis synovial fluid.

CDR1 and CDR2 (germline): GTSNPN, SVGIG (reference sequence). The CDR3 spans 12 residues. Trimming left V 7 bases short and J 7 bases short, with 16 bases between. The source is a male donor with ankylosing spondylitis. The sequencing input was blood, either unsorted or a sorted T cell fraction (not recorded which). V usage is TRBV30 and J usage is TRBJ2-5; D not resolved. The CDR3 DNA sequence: TGTGCCTCCAACGGCCCCTCGATGACCCAGTACTTC. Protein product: CASNGPSMTQYF.